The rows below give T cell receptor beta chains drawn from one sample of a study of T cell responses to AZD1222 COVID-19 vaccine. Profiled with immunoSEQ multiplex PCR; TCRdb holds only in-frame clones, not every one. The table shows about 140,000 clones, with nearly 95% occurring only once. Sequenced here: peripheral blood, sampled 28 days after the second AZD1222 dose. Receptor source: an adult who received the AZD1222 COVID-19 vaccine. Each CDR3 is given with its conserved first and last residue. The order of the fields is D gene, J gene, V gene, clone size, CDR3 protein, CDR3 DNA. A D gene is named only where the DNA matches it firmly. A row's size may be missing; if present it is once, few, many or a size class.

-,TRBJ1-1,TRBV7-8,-,CASSFLVNTEAFF,TGTGCCAGCAGCTTTTTAGTGAACACTGAAGCTTTCTTT
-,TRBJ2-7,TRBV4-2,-,CASSRPGTRAYEQYF,TGTGCCAGCAGCCGGCCGGGGACGAGGGCCTACGAGCAGTACTTC
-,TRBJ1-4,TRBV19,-,CASKSRRVSYNEKLFF,TGTGCCAGTAAAAGTAGGCGGGTCAGCTATAATGAAAAACTGTTTTTT
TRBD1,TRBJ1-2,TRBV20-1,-,CSAQGVAGYTF,TGCAGTGCTCAGGGGGTAGCTGGCTACACCTTC
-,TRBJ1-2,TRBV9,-,CASSVTTESYGYTF,TGTGCCAGCAGCGTGACGACGGAATCCTATGGCTACACCTTC
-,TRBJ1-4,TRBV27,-,CASSMREGATNEKLFF,TGTGCCAGCAGTATGAGAGAGGGAGCAACTAATGAAAAACTGTTTTTT
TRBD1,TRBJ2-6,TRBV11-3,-,CASSPGTGNLDGGANVLTF,TGTGCCAGCAGCCCAGGGACAGGGAATCTTGATGGAGGGGCCAACGTCCTGACTTTC
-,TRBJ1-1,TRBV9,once,CASSSLGQPNTEAFF,TGTGCCAGCAGCAGTCTGGGACAACCGAACACTGAAGCTTTCTTT
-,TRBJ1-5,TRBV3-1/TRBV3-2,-,CASSQEPFQPQHF,TGTGCCAGCAGCCAAGAACCGTTTCAGCCCCAGCATTTT
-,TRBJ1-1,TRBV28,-,CASSLTGTRATEAFF,TGTGCCAGCAGTTTAACAGGGACGCGGGCCACTGAAGCTTTCTTT
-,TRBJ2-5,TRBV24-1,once,CATSVGARNQETQYF,TGTGCCACCAGTGTTGGGGCACGGAACCAAGAGACCCAGTACTTC
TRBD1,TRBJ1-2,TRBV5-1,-,CASSLAGTGENGYTF,TGCGCCAGCAGCTTGGCCGGGACAGGAGAAAATGGCTACACCTTC
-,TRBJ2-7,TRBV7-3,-,CASSLNGGQAYEQYF,TGTGCCAGCAGCTTAAACGGGGGGCAAGCCTACGAGCAGTACTTC
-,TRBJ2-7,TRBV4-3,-,CASSQWTSHYEQYF,TGCGCCAGCAGCCAATGGACATCACACTACGAGCAGTACTTC
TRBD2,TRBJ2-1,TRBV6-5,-,CASSYGGLAVYNEQFF,TGTGCCAGCAGTTACGGGGGACTAGCGGTATACAATGAGCAGTTCTTC